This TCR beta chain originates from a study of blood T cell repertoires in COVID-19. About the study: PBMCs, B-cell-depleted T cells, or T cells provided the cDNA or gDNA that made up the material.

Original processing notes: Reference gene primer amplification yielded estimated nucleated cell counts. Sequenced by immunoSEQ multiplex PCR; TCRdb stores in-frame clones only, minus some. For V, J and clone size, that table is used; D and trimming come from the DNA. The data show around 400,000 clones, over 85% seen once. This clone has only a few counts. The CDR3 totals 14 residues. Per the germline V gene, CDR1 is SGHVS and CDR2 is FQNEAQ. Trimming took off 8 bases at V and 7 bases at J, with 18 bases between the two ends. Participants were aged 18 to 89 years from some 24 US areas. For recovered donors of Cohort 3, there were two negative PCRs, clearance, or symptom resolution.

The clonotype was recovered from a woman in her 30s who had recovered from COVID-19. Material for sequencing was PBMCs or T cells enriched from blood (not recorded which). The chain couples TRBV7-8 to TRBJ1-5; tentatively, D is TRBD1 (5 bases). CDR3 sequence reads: CASPFWWGEQPQHF. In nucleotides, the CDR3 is TGTGCCAGCCCCTTTTGGTGGGGGGAACAGCCCCAGCATTTT.